A single sample gave rise to the 15 T cell receptor beta chains below, sequenced in a study of CXCR3-negative and CXCR3-positive naive CD8 T cells. The study's findings and limits: Naive cells positive for CXCR3 carried more hydrophobic TRB CDR3s than CXCR3-negative ones.

Through 5' RACE with UMI labels, the TRB cDNA libraries were prepared. No DNA is given; TCRdb re-called the 5' RACE reads and lists each CDR3 protein once. This sample contains 130,000 to 150,000 distinct CDR3 sequences. Their target antigens are unknown. Sequenced: naive CXCR3+ CD8+ T cells from blood. The subset denotes: CD45RO-CCR7+CD27+CD95- naive CD8+ T cells expressing CXCR3 (TNR3+). These receptors came from a human donor in good health. Some clones in this sample may be carry-over from other donors' samples.

The chain has TRBV7-8 and TRBJ2-2; TCRdb names TRBD1, which stays unverified in the absence of DNA. Per the germline V gene, CDR1 is SGHVS and CDR2 is FQNEAQ. This CDR3 contains 18 residues. The CDR3 protein is CASSATTVGGSYTGELFF.

The CDR3 reads CSAGQGGTEAFF. This chain uses TRBV20-1 with TRBJ1-1; TCRdb's assignment of TRBD1 cannot be checked, as there is no DNA. CDR1 and CDR2 from the germline V gene are DFQATT and SNEGSKA (reference sequence). The CDR3 totals 12 residues.

The chain is built from TRBV5-1 and TRBJ1-1. Germline V CDR1 and CDR2: SGHRS, YFSETQ. The CDR3 has 14 amino acids. Here the CDR3 reads CASSLDWVSTEAFF.

V is TRBV24-1 and J is TRBJ2-2; TCRdb picks TRBD1, but there is no DNA to check that call. CDR1 and CDR2 (germline): KGHDR, SFDVKD. The CDR3 runs 13 residues. CDR3 sequence: CATSDETDGELFF.

The genes are TRBV5-8 and TRBJ2-5. CDR3 length: 14 residues. Per the germline V gene, CDR1 is SGHTS and CDR2 is YDEGEE. The CDR3 here is CASSLVGMVETQYF.

The chain links TRBV6-1 to TRBJ2-1; no DNA is available, so the TRBD1 call from TCRdb remains unchecked. Germline-derived CDR1 and CDR2 are MNHNS and SASEGT. CDR3 length: 13 amino acids. The CDR3 reads CASSTGVARGLFF.

The chain employs TRBV9 and TRBJ1-4; the TCRdb call, TRBD1, lacks DNA for checking. Germline loops: CDR1 SGDLS, CDR2 YYNGEE. The CDR3 length is 16 residues. The chain's CDR3 is CASSATRGGINEKLFF.

The chain combines TRBV29-1 with TRBJ2-1; TCRdb calls TRBD2, which cannot be checked without DNA. CDR1 and CDR2 from the germline V gene are SQVTM and ANQGSEA. CDR3 size: 14 residues. The CDR3 is CSVASGTSVNEQFF.

The chain carries TRBV7-2 and TRBJ2-3; lacking DNA, the TRBD1 call made by TCRdb goes unchecked. CDR1 and CDR2 (germline): SGHTA, FQGNSA. The CDR3 length is 14 residues. The CDR3 protein is CASSSGSGIDTQYF.

V usage is TRBV11-3 and J usage is TRBJ2-7. Germline V gene data show CDR1 as SGHNT and CDR2 as YENEEA. This CDR3 is built from 14 residues. The CDR3 region is CASSLLNNPYEQYF.

This sequence joins TRBV27 and TRBJ2-1; with no DNA, the TCRdb D assignment of TRBD2 cannot be verified. CDR1 is MNHEY and CDR2 is SMNVEV in the germline V gene (reference sequence). The CDR3 has 15 residues. The CDR3 here is CASSLATSGYNEQFF.

The chain has TRBV7-9 and TRBJ1-1; TCRdb gives TRBD1 as the D gene, but with no DNA this cannot be confirmed. The CDR3 spans 15 residues. Germline CDR1 is SEHNR and CDR2 is FQNEAQ (reference sequence). The CDR3 loop reads CASSLSTGGETEAFF.

CDR3: CASSTQPNEQFF. The J gene is TRBJ2-1, the V gene TRBV5-6. CDR1 is SGHDT, CDR2 YYEEEE, per germline. The CDR3 length is 12 residues.

The CDR3 region is CASSYSAQRGNIQYF. The chain recombines TRBV6-2 or TRBV6-3 with TRBJ2-4; TCRdb's D gene call, TRBD1, goes unchecked for lack of DNA. Germline V lookup: CDR1 MNHEY, CDR2 SVGEGT. CDR3 size: 15 residues.

The chain combines TRBV6-6 with TRBJ2-3; the TRBD2 assignment by TCRdb is unverifiable without DNA. The CDR3 is made up of 19 amino acids. CDR1 and CDR2 from the germline V gene are MNHNY and SVGAGI (reference sequence). CDR3 sequence: CASSLLPGLAVPGADTQYF.